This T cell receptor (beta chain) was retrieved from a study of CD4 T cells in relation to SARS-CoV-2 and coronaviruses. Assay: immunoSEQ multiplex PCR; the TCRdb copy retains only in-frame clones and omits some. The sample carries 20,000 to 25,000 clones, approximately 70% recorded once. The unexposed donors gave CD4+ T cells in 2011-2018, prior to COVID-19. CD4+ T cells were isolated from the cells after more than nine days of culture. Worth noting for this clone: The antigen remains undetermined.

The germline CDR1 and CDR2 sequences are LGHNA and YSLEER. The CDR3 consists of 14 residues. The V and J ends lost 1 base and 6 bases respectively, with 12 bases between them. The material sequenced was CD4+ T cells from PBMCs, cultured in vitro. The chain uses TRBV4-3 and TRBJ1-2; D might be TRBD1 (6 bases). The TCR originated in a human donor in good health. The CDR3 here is CASSQGQQGNGYTF. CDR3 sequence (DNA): TGCGCCAGCAGCCAAGGCCAACAGGGAAATGGCTACACCTTC.